Sequencing of this T cell receptor (beta chain) was carried out in a study of T cells after yellow fever vaccination. This CDR3 spans 14 amino acids. After removal of 3 bases from V and 6 bases from J, the junction contained 4 bases not matched to a gene. Germline V gene lookup returns CDR1 SGHTA and CDR2 FQGNSA. TCRdb independently ran MiXCR on the 5' RACE reads; one entry per CDR3 protein. The top ten hold roughly an eighth of the sample, which has hundreds of thousands of distinct CDR3 sequences, around 21% seen once. The chain links TRBV7-2 to TRBJ2-2; TRBD2 aligns across 7 bases. This material consisted of PBMCs, taken 15 days after the yellow fever booster vaccination. The sequence came from a man under 40 who received the YFV17D yellow fever vaccine. CDR3 loop: CASSFYGLAGELFF. CDR3 nucleotides: TGTGCCAGCAGCTTCTACGGACTAGCCGGGGAGCTGTTTTTT.